This paragraph covers one TCR beta chain sequence. Subset-specific monoclonal antibody beads were used to isolate T cell subsets. Semiquantitative ARM-PCR amplified T cell receptor alpha and beta CDR3 regions from mRNA. In ARM-PCR, communal superprimers followed tagged nested gene-specific primers for exponential amplification. MiXCR, run by TCRdb on the multiplex PCR reads, gives a single entry per CDR3 protein. The repertoire has around 14,000 distinct CDR3 sequences, about 60% of them found once; the top ten carry about a third. This sample was taken from a study of relationships among human T cell subsets. After removal of 6 bases from V and 2 bases from J, the junction contained 9 bases not matched to a gene. The CDR3 runs 17 residues. Germline V gene sequence: CDR1 LGHNA, CDR2 YNFKEQ.

The receptor was isolated from a man aged 40-49 years in good health. Specimen: total T cells sorted from blood. The V call is TRBV4-2, the J call TRBJ2-7, with 14 bases lining up with TRBD2. CDR3 bases: TGTGCCAGCAGGCAATTTCCGGGACTAGCGGGGGCCTACGAGCAGTACTTC. This gives the protein CASRQFPGLAGAYEQYF.